This TCR beta chain was captured by sequencing in a study of technical replicates of blood from several donors. Here immunoSEQ multiplex PCR was the method, and the copy in TCRdb shows in-frame clones only, minus some. This sample carries 60,000 to 80,000 clones, approximately 91% of them seen once, and the ten largest clones take roughly 5%. The source of this sequence is a human donor in good health. Some clones in this sample may be carry-over from other donors' samples. The source material was PBMCs.

The DNA for the CDR3 is TGTGCCAGCTCAGTGGGGACAGGTTACGAGCAGTACTTC. It is translated as CASSVGTGYEQYF. The genes are TRBV18 and TRBJ2-7; 8 bases match TRBD1. Germline V gene data show CDR1 as KGHSH and CDR2 as LQKENI. Germline trimming cut 5 bases from V and 4 bases from J; bases unmatched to any gene: 4. This CDR3 spans 13 amino acids.